The 7 T cell receptor beta chains reported below all come from one sample, sequenced in a study of vaccination and CD4 T cells after COVID-19. These receptors are not linked to any known antigen. Treatment meaning: approximately nine-day PBMC culture with coronavirus spike peptide pools or control peptides (ViraFEST assay). An Oncomine TCR Beta short-read assay was used to sequence the DNA from cultured CD4+ T cells. TCRdb re-analysed the PCR reads in MiXCR, keeping a single row per CDR3 protein. This table holds around 15,000 distinct CDR3 sequences, around three quarters found once. The sequencing sample was made of CD4+ T cells from blood, cultured in vitro. The receptors come from a human donor who had recovered from COVID-19.

V usage is TRBV12-3 or TRBV12-4 and J usage is TRBJ1-2, with 9 nucleotides matching TRBD1. The CDR3 contains 13 residues. J lost 8 bases, V lost 4 bases, and 5 bases had no gene match. CDR3 loop: CASSSGQGGGYTF. The CDR3 coding sequence is TGTGCCAGCAGTTCGGGACAGGGCGGCGGCTACACCTTC.

This clonotype was detected only a few times. The V and J genes are TRBV20-1 and TRBJ2-1; 7 bases fit TRBD2. The CDR3 extends over 14 amino acids. Germline V lookup: CDR1 DFQATT, CDR2 SNEGSKA (reference sequence). J lost 2 bases, V lost 3 bases, and 4 bases had no gene match. The CDR3 coding sequence is TGCAGTGCTAGTACCCTAGCGGCCTACAATGAGCAGTTCTTC. Residues: CSASTLAAYNEQFF.

This clonotype was seen just once. The J gene is TRBJ2-7, the V gene TRBV20-1; no reliable D call. V lost 3 bases to trimming and J lost 2 bases, with 5 bases between them. Germline V gene sequence: CDR1 DFQATT, CDR2 SNEGSKA (reference sequence). The CDR3 runs to 11 residues. The CDR3 spells CSASGTYEQYF. CDR3 nucleotide sequence: TGCAGTGCTAGCGGAACCTACGAGCAGTACTTC.

V is TRBV6-1 and J is TRBJ1-1, with D maybe TRBD1 (5 bases). V was pared by 6 bases and J by 1 base, with 15 bases between. The CDR3 is made up of 15 amino acids. Germline V gene sequence: CDR1 MNHNS, CDR2 SASEGT. CDR3 in amino acids: CASRPGGRENTEAFF. The DNA of the CDR3 is TGTGCCAGCAGGCCGGGGGGTAGGGAGAACACTGAAGCTTTCTTT.

The CDR3 bases are TGTGCCAGCAGTCCGGGGGGGACAGGGTTTAGAGGTGGCTACACCTTC. Amino acid sequence: CASSPGGTGFRGGYTF. This sequence joins TRBV7-2 and TRBJ1-2, with TRBD1 identical over 9 bases. V dropped 6 bases and J dropped 7; count of bases not matched to a gene: 15. Germline V gene lookup returns CDR1 SGHTA and CDR2 FQGNSA. This CDR3 is built from 16 residues.

This clonotype is a singleton in its sample. The V and J genes are TRBV28 and TRBJ1-1, with D possibly being TRBD1 (5 bases). From germline, CDR1 is MDHEN and CDR2 SYDVKM. Trimming removed 5 bases at V and 11 bases at J, with 18 bases between. The CDR3 sequence is 13 residues long. CDR3 coding DNA: TGTGCCAGCAGTAACCTCCATGCGGAGGGGGCTTTCTTT. Residues: CASSNLHAEGAFF.

The chain is built from TRBV7-9 and TRBJ1-5; D is ambiguous. The CDR3 consists of 15 residues. Germline V CDR1 and CDR2: SEHNR, FQNEAQ (reference sequence). V lost 1 base to trimming and J lost 0 bases, with 7 bases between them. The CDR3 sequence: CASSLGGYSNQPQHF. As DNA, the CDR3 is TGTGCCAGCAGCTTAGGAGGGTATAGCAATCAGCCCCAGCATTTT.